Listed below are T cell receptor beta chains from one sample, sequenced in a study of blood T cell repertoires in COVID-19. Sequenced by immunoSEQ multiplex PCR; TCRdb stores in-frame clones only, minus some. The repertoire holds approximately 230,000 clones, with approximately 90% as singletons. The sequenced sample consisted of peripheral blood. These receptor sequences come from a man between 18 and 29 years old with active or convalescent COVID-19. Each CDR3 is given with its conserved first and last residue. Each record gives: clone size, V gene, D gene, J gene, CDR3 DNA, CDR3 protein. The D gene is left open where the match is weak. Part of the rows lack a size; the others show once, few, many or a class for expanded clones.

>few|TRBV5-1|TRBD1|TRBJ1-6
TGCGCCAGCTGCTCCGTGGCAGGGGGCAGAGCACCCCTCCACTTT
CASCSVAGGRAPLHF
>NA|TRBV2|NA|TRBJ1-4
TGTGCCAGCAGACTCCGGCTCGGACCACCAGGGACAACTAATGAAAAACTGTTTTTT
CASRLRLGPPGTTNEKLFF
>NA|TRBV5-4|TRBD2|TRBJ2-5
TGTGCCAGCATGGCTAGCGGTTTACAAGAGACCCAGTACTTC
CASMASGLQETQYF
>NA|TRBV15|TRBD1|TRBJ2-2
TGTGCCACCAGCAGAGCACCCCACAGGGGGACCGGGGAGCTGTTTTTT
CATSRAPHRGTGELFF
>NA|TRBV18|NA|TRBJ2-5
TGTGCCAGCACGCCCCTGGGTGGGGGCCCTCAAGAGACCCAGTACTTC
CASTPLGGGPQETQYF
>NA|TRBV19|NA|TRBJ1-3
TGTGCCAGTACCCACCCGGGTGCGAGGACTTTTGGAAACACCATATATTTT
CASTHPGARTFGNTIYF
>NA|TRBV30|TRBD1|TRBJ1-1
TGTGCCTGGAGCGCAGGGGGCGGCGGCACTGAAGCTTTCTTT
CAWSAGGGGTEAFF
>few|TRBV15|NA|TRBJ1-3
TGTGCCACCAGCAGGTCTCGACAGCTAAGCTCTGGAAACACCATATATTTT
CATSRSRQLSSGNTIYF
>once|TRBV3-1/TRBV3-2|NA|TRBJ2-5
TGTGCCAGCAGCCAAGATATGGGAGAGAAGCGGAACCAAGAGACCCAGTACTTC
CASSQDMGEKRNQETQYF
>once|TRBV6-5|TRBD1|TRBJ2-1
TGTGCCAGCAGAAACGACAGGGCGTCCTACAATGAGCAGTTCTTC
CASRNDRASYNEQFF
>NA|TRBV18|TRBD1|TRBJ1-2
TGTGCCAGCTCACCCAGGACAGGGTATGGCTACACCTTC
CASSPRTGYGYTF
>NA|TRBV5-4|NA|TRBJ1-6
TGTGCCAGCAGCTCCACAGGGAGCTCCTATAATTCACCCCTCCACTTT
CASSSTGSSYNSPLHF
>NA|TRBV11-3|TRBD2|TRBJ2-3
TGTGCCAGCAGCTTCACTAGCGGGAGTTCAGATACGCAGTATTTT
CASSFTSGSSDTQYF
>NA|TRBV6-2/TRBV6-3|NA|TRBJ2-1
TGTGCCAGCAGTAGTAGCCCCAATGAGCAGTTCTTC
CASSSSPNEQFF
>NA|TRBV4-3|NA|TRBJ2-3
TGCGCCAGCAGCCAAGTGGTAGCCTCGCAACATACGCAGTATTTT
CASSQVVASQHTQYF
>NA|TRBV5-1|TRBD2|TRBJ2-7
TGCGCCAGCAGCGTCGGGACTAGCGGGTACGAGCAGTACTTC
CASSVGTSGYEQYF
>NA|TRBV19|NA|TRBJ1-1
TGTGCCAGTAGTCGGGGGGCGCGGAACACTGAAGCTTTCTTT
CASSRGARNTEAFF
>NA|TRBV2|NA|TRBJ2-7
TGTGCCAGCAGTGAATTTGCGGCGGAATCAACCTCCTACGAGCAGTACTTC
CASSEFAAESTSYEQYF
>few|TRBV28|NA|TRBJ1-2
TGTGCCAGCAGTACACCACGTAATAGGGGGTATGGCTACACCTTC
CASSTPRNRGYGYTF
>NA|TRBV18|NA|TRBJ1-3
TGTGCCAGCTCACCACTTGGAGACAGATGGACGGGAAACACCATATATTTT
CASSPLGDRWTGNTIYF
>NA|TRBV6-2/TRBV6-3|NA|TRBJ2-7
TGTGCCAGCAGTTATGACAGTTCGTACGAGCAGTACTTC
CASSYDSSYEQYF
>NA|TRBV2|TRBD2|TRBJ2-3
TGTGCCAGCACTAGTCTAGCGGGGGGCCAATTCGCTAGCACAGATACGCAGTATTTT
CASTSLAGGQFASTDTQYF
>NA|TRBV28|NA|TRBJ2-3
TGTGCCAGCAGTTTATCGACAGGTGTCTACTCTTCAGGAGCGCAGTATTTT
CASSLSTGVYSSGAQYF
>NA|TRBV29-1|NA|TRBJ1-1
TGCAGCGAAAATCCGGGACATGATGTTTTCTTT
CSENPGHDVFF
>NA|TRBV5-1|NA|TRBJ2-1
TGCGCCAGCAGCTTGGGGTCTAGCGAGTACAATGAGCAGTTCTTC
CASSLGSSEYNEQFF
>few|TRBV5-6|NA|TRBJ1-2
TGTGCCAGCAGCTCCTTCGTAACAGGGAACTATGGCTACACCTTC
CASSSFVTGNYGYTF
>NA|TRBV9|NA|TRBJ1-2
TGTGCCAGCAGGCCGGGTGGGGAGAATGGCTACACCTTC
CASRPGGENGYTF
>NA|TRBV7-8|TRBD1|TRBJ1-1
TGTGCCAGCAGCTTAGCCCGGGACAGGGAGAGCACTGAAGCTTTCTTT
CASSLARDRESTEAFF
>NA|TRBV4-1|TRBD2|TRBJ2-1
TGCGCCAGCAGCCAAGATCGGAAAGCGGGAGGGCGGCTCTTC
CASSQDRKAGGRLF
>NA|TRBV18|TRBD1|TRBJ1-1
TGTGCCAGCTCACCATGGGGACAGGGGGCGCGGAACACTGAAGCTTTCTTT
CASSPWGQGARNTEAFF
>NA|TRBV7-8|TRBD2|TRBJ2-1
TGTGCCAGCAGCTTAGAGGAGCGGGGGGATGAGCAGTTCTTC
CASSLEERGDEQFF
>NA|TRBV5-1|NA|TRBJ2-4
TGCGCCAGCAGCTTGGGGGCCACGCCAAAAAACATTCAGTACTTC
CASSLGATPKNIQYF
>NA|TRBV3-1/TRBV3-2|TRBD2|TRBJ2-5
TGTGCCAGCAGCCTCGGGACTAGCGGACTTGGGGCCCAGTACTTC
CASSLGTSGLGAQYF
>NA|TRBV7-9|NA|TRBJ1-2
TGTGCCAGCAGCTTCCCGATGGGCGGCTACACCTTC
CASSFPMGGYTF
>NA|TRBV12-3/TRBV12-4|NA|TRBJ1-1
TGTGCCAGCAGTCGGACAGCGGGGACTGAAGCTTTCTTT
CASSRTAGTEAFF
>NA|TRBV6-1|TRBD1|TRBJ2-3
TGTGCCAGCAGTAATACAGGGGGTGGATCAGATACGCAGTATTTT
CASSNTGGGSDTQYF
>once|TRBV5-6|TRBD1|TRBJ1-1
TGTGCCAGCAGCTTGGGCACAGGGGGTACTGAAGCTTTCTTT
CASSLGTGGTEAFF
>NA|TRBV7-2|TRBD1|TRBJ1-1
TGTGCCAGCAGCCGCGACAGGGAGGACACTGAAGCTTTCTTT
CASSRDREDTEAFF
>once|TRBV5-1|TRBD1|TRBJ1-2
TGCGCCAGCAGCCCTCAGGGGGCTGACTATGGCTACACCTTC
CASSPQGADYGYTF
>NA|TRBV7-2|TRBD1|TRBJ1-5
TGTGCCAGCAGCTTAGGGGCAGGGGGTCAGCCCCAGCATTTT
CASSLGAGGQPQHF
>once|TRBV14|NA|TRBJ1-3
TGTGCCAGCAGCCAAGTCATTGACTTTGCGGCAAACACCATATATTTT
CASSQVIDFAANTIYF
>NA|TRBV15|TRBD2|TRBJ2-1
TGTGCCACCAGCAGAGTCGGGACGGGAGGCTACAATGAGCAGTTCTTC
CATSRVGTGGYNEQFF
>NA|TRBV28|TRBD1|TRBJ1-5
TGTGCCAGCAGACTATACAGGGGCTGGAGCAATCAGCCCCAGCATTTT
CASRLYRGWSNQPQHF
>NA|TRBV28|NA|TRBJ1-1
TGTGCCAGCAGCGGGAGGGTCGAGAACACTGAAGCTTTCTTT
CASSGRVENTEAFF
>NA|TRBV4-2|TRBD2|TRBJ2-7
TGTGCCAGCAGCCAAGTTGGGACTAGCAGCTACGAGCAGTACTTC
CASSQVGTSSYEQYF
>NA|TRBV19|NA|TRBJ1-2
TGTGCCAGTATGGAGGGGGGGCTTGGCTATGGCTACACCTTC
CASMEGGLGYGYTF
>NA|TRBV27|NA|TRBJ1-2
TGTGCCAGCAGCCTAGGGCGGGGGACCTATGGCTACACCTTC
CASSLGRGTYGYTF
>NA|TRBV4-1|NA|TRBJ1-6
TGCGCCAGCAGCCACCCCGACGCGGCAGCCAATAATTCACCCCTCCACTTT
CASSHPDAAANNSPLHF
>NA|TRBV5-6|TRBD2|TRBJ2-5
TGTGCCAGCAGCTTGGTGGCTAGCGGGAGTGCCCAGTACTTC
CASSLVASGSAQYF
>NA|TRBV2|NA|TRBJ2-7
TGTGCCAGCAGACCCACAGGGTACTCCTACGAGCAGTACTTC
CASRPTGYSYEQYF
>NA|TRBV2|NA|TRBJ2-2
TGTGCCAGCAGTCACCAGACTGACACCGGGGAGCTGTTTTTT
CASSHQTDTGELFF
>NA|TRBV29-1|TRBD1|TRBJ1-1
TGCAGCGTTGGTCCGACAGGGGGCCACACTGAAGCTTTCTTT
CSVGPTGGHTEAFF
>once|TRBV18|NA|TRBJ1-3
TGTGCCAGCTCCCTGGCGAGGAGCGGAAACACCATATATTTT
CASSLARSGNTIYF